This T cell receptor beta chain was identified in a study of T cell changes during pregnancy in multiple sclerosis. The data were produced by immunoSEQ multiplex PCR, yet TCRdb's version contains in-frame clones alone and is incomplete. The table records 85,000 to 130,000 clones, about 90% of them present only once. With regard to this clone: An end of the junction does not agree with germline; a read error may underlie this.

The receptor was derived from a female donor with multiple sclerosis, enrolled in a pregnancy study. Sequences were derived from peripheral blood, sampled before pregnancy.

The CDR3 here is CASRGPTQQGHYGYTF. The DNA for the CDR3 is TGTGCCAGCAGGGGCCCAACCCAACAGGGGCACTACGGCTACACCTTC. V and J are TRBV27 and TRBJ1-2; the match to TRBD1 covers 7 bases. This CDR3 is 16 amino acids long. Germline CDR1 is MNHEY and CDR2 is SMNVEV (reference sequence).